Below are 24 T cell receptor beta chains sequenced from a single sample in a study of blood T cell repertoires in COVID-19. Some clones are missing from TCRdb's copy, which holds only in-frame ones; the method was immunoSEQ multiplex PCR. Among roughly 290,000 clones listed, 87% were seen once. Sequencing was performed on PBMCs or T cells enriched from blood (not recorded which). These receptors were obtained from a woman aged 40 to 50 who had recovered from COVID-19.

This clone was observed a single time. This CDR3 reads CASSQAVLGEIEAFF. CDR3 DNA: TGCGCCAGCAGCCAAGCAGTATTGGGCGAAATAGAAGCTTTCTTT. V usage is TRBV4-3 and J usage is TRBJ1-1; unclear D gene. V shed 1 base and J shed 8 bases, with 17 bases lying between them. Germline V gene data show CDR1 as LGHNA and CDR2 as YSLEER. This CDR3 region has 15 residues.

The table lists this clone with a few counts. The chain links TRBV7-6 to TRBJ2-7; 11 bases fit TRBD1. The CDR3 runs to 16 residues. J lost 0 bases, V lost 0 bases, and 1 base had no gene match. Looked up from germline, CDR1 is SGHVS and CDR2 is FNYEAQ. The CDR3 loop is CASSLAGTGGSYEQYF. Here the CDR3 DNA reads TGTGCCAGCAGCTTAGCCGGGACAGGGGGCTCCTACGAGCAGTACTTC.

This chain connects TRBV11-2 to TRBJ2-3, with 8 bases lining up with TRBD2. This CDR3 region has 17 residues. V gave up 1 base and J gave up 0 bases; unmatched junction bases: 6. Germline V gene sequence: CDR1 SGHAT, CDR2 FQNNGV. The CDR3 reads CASSLAPAGVSTDTQYF. The CDR3 DNA is TGTGCCAGCAGCTTAGCTCCAGCGGGAGTAAGCACAGATACGCAGTATTTT.

J is TRBJ1-1 and V is TRBV7-3; D is possibly TRBD1 (5 bases). Looked up from germline, CDR1 is SGHTA and CDR2 is FQGTGA. This CDR3 contains 16 residues. Trimming shortened V by 2 bases and J by 1 base, and 14 bases separated the two germline ends. The CDR3 protein is CASSLLSQGPNTEAFF. CDR3 sequence (DNA): TGTGCCAGCAGCTTATTATCGCAGGGCCCGAACACTGAAGCTTTCTTT. Combining the CDR3 with reference TRBV7-3 and TRBJ1-1 gives the whole variable domain GAGVSQTPSNKVTEKGKYVELRCDPISGHTALYWYRQSLGQGPEFLIYFQGTGAADDSGLPNDRFFAVRPEGSVSTLKIQRTERGDSAVYLCASSLLSQGPNTEAFFGQGTRLTVV.

The sample holds one count of this clone. This chain joins TRBV4-1 and TRBJ2-1, with a possible D match to TRBD2 (5 bases). This CDR3 spans 16 amino acids. Germline V CDR1 and CDR2: MGHRA, YSYEKL. V was cut by 0 bases and J by 4 bases, with 13 bases left in between. The CDR3 DNA is TGCGCCAGCAGCCAAGAAGCTCCGCGGGCATACAATGAGCAGTTCTTC. Its protein is CASSQEAPRAYNEQFF.

The CDR3 sequence: CSARQLNGYTF. For the CDR3, the DNA is TGCAGTGCCCGACAGCTTAATGGCTACACCTTC. The J gene is TRBJ1-2, the V gene TRBV20-1; D possibly corresponds to TRBD1 (5 bases). The CDR3 has 11 residues. With 6 bases removed from V and 6 bases from J, the gap between germline ends came to 11 bases. The germline gives CDR1 DFQATT, CDR2 SNEGSKA (reference sequence).

The rearrangement links TRBV12-3 or TRBV12-4 to TRBJ1-6, with 7 bases identical to TRBD1. The V gene end was trimmed by 3 bases and the J gene end by 13 bases; junction bases not matched to a gene: 6. The CDR3 has 13 amino acids. CDR3 nucleotides: TGTGCCAGCAGTTTCGGGACAGAGTTTCCCCTCCACTTT. Protein: CASSFGTEFPLHF.

J is TRBJ2-2 and V is TRBV21-1; the listed D gene, TRBD2, was not tested against the DNA. TRBV21-1 corresponds to a pseudogene. This CDR3 has 16 residues. The CDR3 region has the DNA TGTGCCAGCAGCAAAGAGGGACTAGCGGGACCCGGGGAGCTGTTTTTT. Protein: CASSKEGLAGPGELFF.

The V gene is TRBV19, the J gene TRBJ1-4, with D possibly being TRBD1 (5 bases). V was pared by 5 bases and J by 8 bases, with 12 bases between. Germline CDR1 LNHDA, CDR2 SQIVND (reference sequence). The CDR3 sequence is 13 residues long. CDR3 sequence: CASSPDRGEKLFF. The CDR3 bases are TGTGCCAGTAGTCCGGACCGGGGGGAAAAACTGTTTTTT.

This sequence joins TRBV5-1 and TRBJ2-2; weak D call: TRBD2 (6 bases). Germline values: CDR1 SGHRS, CDR2 YFSETQ. CDR3 length equals 15 residues. The V end was cut by 0 bases, the J end by 4 bases, with 10 bases between. CDR3 sequence: CASSLDLATTGELFF. In DNA form, the CDR3 reads TGCGCCAGCAGCTTGGATCTAGCGACCACCGGGGAGCTGTTTTTT.

The chain has TRBV27 and TRBJ2-1; TRBD2 aligns across 10 bases. Germline values: CDR1 MNHEY, CDR2 SMNVEV (reference sequence). V was clipped by 3 bases and J by 7 bases; unmatched bases: 3. This CDR3 has 14 residues. The CDR3 DNA follows: TGTGCCAGCAGTTTTAGACTAGCGGGTAATGAGCAGTTCTTC. Its translation is CASSFRLAGNEQFF.

The rearrangement links TRBV5-1 to TRBJ2-1; D unclear. The V and J ends lost 0 bases and 2 bases respectively, with 6 bases between them. Germline CDR1 reads SGHRS; CDR2 reads YFSETQ. CDR3 size: 14 residues. In nucleotides, the CDR3 is TGCGCCAGCAGCTTGGAGCTAGCCTACAATGAGCAGTTCTTC. Residues: CASSLELAYNEQFF.

V and J are TRBV4-3 and TRBJ1-4; possible D gene TRBD1, 6 bases. Trimming stripped 4 bases from V and 5 bases from J, with 17 bases between. Germline CDR1 is LGHNA and CDR2 is YSLEER. This CDR3 is built from 16 residues. In nucleotides, the CDR3 is TGCGCCAGCAGCCGAACGGTACAGGGACCGAATGAAAAACTGTTTTTT. Translation gives CASSRTVQGPNEKLFF.

The chain has TRBV30 and TRBJ2-7; D remains unclear. Per germline, CDR1 GTSNPN and CDR2 SVGIG (reference sequence). The length of the CDR3 is 11 residues. V gave up 6 bases and J gave up 12 bases, with 18 bases separating them. The CDR3 DNA is TGTGCCTGCAAAGCCGGCGGTCGAGGGTACTTC. It yields the protein CACKAGGRGYF.

The rearrangement uses TRBV28 and TRBJ2-5; D perhaps matches TRBD1 (6 bases). The CDR3 totals 17 residues. Trimming shortened V by 3 bases and J by 4 bases, and 21 bases separated the two germline ends. Germline CDR1 is MDHEN and CDR2 is SYDVKM. CDR3 region: CASSLGKRDPRGETQYF. CDR3 in DNA: TGTGCCAGCAGTTTGGGGAAGAGGGACCCCAGGGGAGAGACCCAGTACTTC.

This clone was observed a few times. The V gene is TRBV7-2, the J gene TRBJ1-4; unclear D gene. Germline V gene sequence: CDR1 SGHTA, CDR2 FQGNSA. The CDR3 covers 15 residues. V lost 5 bases, J lost 2 bases, and 12 bases lay in between. The CDR3 region is CASSHKRGTNEKLFF. CDR3 coding DNA: TGTGCCAGCAGCCACAAACGGGGTACTAATGAAAAACTGTTTTTT.

V is TRBV13 and J is TRBJ2-1, with 11 bases that match TRBD2. The germline V gene encodes CDR1 PRHDT and CDR2 FYEKMQ (reference sequence). The CDR3 extends over 16 amino acids. V lost 1 base, J lost 6 bases, and 5 bases stayed unmatched. The chain's CDR3 is CASSLVTSGSSNEQFF. DNA of the CDR3: TGTGCCAGCAGCTTAGTTACTAGCGGGAGTAGCAATGAGCAGTTCTTC.

This sequence joins TRBV11-2 and TRBJ2-3; tentative D call: TRBD2 (5 bases). CDR1 is SGHAT, CDR2 FQNNGV, per germline. V lost 2 bases, J lost 0 bases, and 9 bases lay in between. This CDR3 has 15 amino acids. CDR3 sequence (DNA): TGTGCCAGCAGCTTATCGGGGTTTAGCACAGATACGCAGTATTTT. Its protein product is CASSLSGFSTDTQYF.

This clone was counted a few times. The chain joins TRBV19 to TRBJ2-6, with D maybe TRBD2 (5 bases). In germline, CDR1 is LNHDA, CDR2 SQIVND (reference sequence). This CDR3 region has 16 residues. Trimming pared 5 bases from V and 0 bases from J, leaving 11 bases between. CDR3 residues: CASSERTPSGANVLTF. In nucleotides, the CDR3 is TGTGCCAGTAGTGAAAGGACTCCCTCTGGGGCCAACGTCCTGACTTTC.

The chain combines TRBV2 with TRBJ2-7; possible D gene TRBD2, 5 bases. This CDR3 region has 18 residues. Per the germline V gene, CDR1 is SNHLY and CDR2 is FYNNEI. V was cut by 1 base and J by 2 bases, with 21 bases left in between. The chain's CDR3 is CASSEDPRVHKITYEQYF. The CDR3 nucleotides read TGTGCCAGCAGTGAAGACCCGCGGGTGCATAAAATAACCTACGAGCAGTACTTC.

As DNA, the CDR3 is TGCGCCAGCAGCCAAGATGCAGGGTCTCAAGTCCAGCAGTACTTC. It translates to CASSQDAGSQVQQYF. The V call is TRBV4-3, the J call TRBJ2-7, with TRBD1 as a possible D gene (5 bases). Germline V gene data show CDR1 as LGHNA and CDR2 as YSLEER. The V and J ends lost 0 bases and 8 bases respectively, with 17 bases between them. The CDR3 totals 15 residues.

The rearrangement links TRBV4-3 to TRBJ1-2; the match to TRBD1 covers 7 bases. The CDR3 runs to 15 residues. Unmatched junction bases numbered 11, after V lost 2 bases and J lost 8 bases. Germline values: CDR1 LGHNA, CDR2 YSLEER. The CDR3 bases are TGCGCCAGCAGCCAAAAGGGGACAGCGCCAGGGGGCTACACCTTC. Translating gives CASSQKGTAPGGYTF.

This clone has only one observation. The V call is TRBV2, the J call TRBJ1-1; D gene ambiguous. The germline CDR1 and CDR2 sequences are SNHLY and FYNNEI. V lost 6 bases and J 0 bases, leaving 8 bases between the germline ends. The CDR3 has 13 residues. The DNA of the CDR3 is TGTGCCAGCAGCGTTCAGATGAACACTGAAGCTTTCTTT. Translated: CASSVQMNTEAFF.

This clone occurred a few times. The V call is TRBV4-3, the J call TRBJ2-1; D may be TRBD2 (5 bases). Trimming left V 0 bases short and J 4 bases short, with 16 bases between. The germline V gene has CDR1 LGHNA and CDR2 YSLEER. The CDR3 extends over 17 amino acids. The CDR3, as DNA: TGCGCCAGCAGCCAAGATCTAGGAAGCGGCGCTTACAATGAGCAGTTCTTC. It yields the protein CASSQDLGSGAYNEQFF.